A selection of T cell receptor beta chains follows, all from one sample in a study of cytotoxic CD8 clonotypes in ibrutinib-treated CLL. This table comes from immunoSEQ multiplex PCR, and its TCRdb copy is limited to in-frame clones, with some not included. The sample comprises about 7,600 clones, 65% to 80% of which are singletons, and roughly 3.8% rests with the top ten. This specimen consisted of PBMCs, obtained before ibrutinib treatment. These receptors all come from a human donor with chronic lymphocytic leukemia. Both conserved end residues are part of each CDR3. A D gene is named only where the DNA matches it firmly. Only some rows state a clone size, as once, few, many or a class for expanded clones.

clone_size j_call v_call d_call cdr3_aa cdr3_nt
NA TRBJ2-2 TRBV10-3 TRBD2 CAIKGTSGRGTGELFF TGTGCCATCAAGGGGACTAGCGGGAGGGGAACCGGGGAGCTGTTTTTT
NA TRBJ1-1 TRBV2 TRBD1 CASSGGGTGMNTEAFF TGTGCCAGCAGTGGAGGGGGCACAGGGATGAACACTGAAGCTTTCTTT
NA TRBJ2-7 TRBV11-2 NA CASSLSGVPSYEQYF TGTGCCAGCAGCTTAAGTGGAGTACCCTCCTACGAGCAGTACTTC
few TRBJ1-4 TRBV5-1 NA CASSLVVGSTNEKLFF TGCGCCAGCAGCTTGGTCGTGGGCTCGACTAATGAAAAACTGTTTTTT
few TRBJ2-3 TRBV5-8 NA CASSLAWANTDTQYF TGTGCCAGCAGCTTGGCCTGGGCGAACACAGATACGCAGTATTTT
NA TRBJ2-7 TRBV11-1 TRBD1 CASSSRDRGLYEQYF TGTGCCAGCAGCTCCCGGGACAGGGGGCTTTACGAGCAGTACTTC
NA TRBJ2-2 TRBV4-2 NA CASSQDSFTNTGELFF TGTGCCAGCAGCCAAGATTCCTTTACGAACACCGGGGAGCTGTTTTTT
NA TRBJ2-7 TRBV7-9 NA CASSLSSGRLQYEQYF TGTGCCAGCAGCTTATCGTCTGGCAGACTCCAATACGAGCAGTACTTC
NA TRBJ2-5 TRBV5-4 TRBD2 CASSLSPSGMETQYF TGTGCCAGCAGCTTGTCTCCTAGCGGGATGGAGACCCAGTACTTC
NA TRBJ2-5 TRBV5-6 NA CASSRLVKETQYF TGTGCCAGCAGCCGTTTAGTCAAAGAGACCCAGTACTTC
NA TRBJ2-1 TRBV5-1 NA CASSAGKQGSGGYEQFF TGCGCCAGCAGCGCGGGAAAACAGGGTTCTGGGGGGTATGAGCAGTTCTTC
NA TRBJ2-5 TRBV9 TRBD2 CASSFGFRLAGGPQETQYF TGTGCCAGCAGCTTCGGCTTTAGACTAGCGGGAGGCCCCCAAGAGACCCAGTACTTC
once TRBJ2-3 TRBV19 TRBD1 CASRDRGRSDTQYF TGTGCCAGTAGGGACAGGGGGCGATCAGATACGCAGTATTTT
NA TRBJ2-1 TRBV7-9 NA CASSFLREDNEQFF TGTGCCAGCAGCTTTCTCAGGGAGGACAATGAGCAGTTCTTC
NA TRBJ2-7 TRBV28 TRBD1 CASSLTTGGGGYEQYF TGTGCCAGCAGCCTTACGACAGGGGGCGGGGGCTACGAGCAGTACTTC
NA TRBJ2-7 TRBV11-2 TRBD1 CASSHYRGQNEQYF TGTGCCAGCAGCCACTACAGGGGGCAAAACGAGCAGTACTTC
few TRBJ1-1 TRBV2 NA CASSYTPGEGTNTEAFF TGTGCCAGCAGTTACACGCCAGGGGAGGGGACGAACACTGAAGCTTTCTTT
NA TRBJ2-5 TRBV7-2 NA CASSKWGRASQETQYF TGTGCCAGCAGCAAGTGGGGCAGGGCTAGCCAAGAGACCCAGTACTTC
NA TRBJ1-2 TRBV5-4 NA CASSLARGARGYGYTF TGTGCCAGCAGCTTGGCCCGCGGGGCTCGGGGCTATGGCTACACCTTC
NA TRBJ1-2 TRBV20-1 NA CSAVGVGDYTF TGCAGTGCCGTAGGGGTTGGGGACTACACCTTC
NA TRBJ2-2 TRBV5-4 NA CASTPGQTGELFF TGTGCCAGCACCCCAGGGCAGACCGGGGAGCTGTTTTTT
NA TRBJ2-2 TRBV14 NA CASSQFMATGELFF TGTGCCAGCAGCCAATTTATGGCCACCGGGGAGCTGTTTTTT
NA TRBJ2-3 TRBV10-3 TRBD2 CAISGKRELTDTQYF TGTGCCATCAGTGGGAAGCGGGAGTTAACAGATACGCAGTATTTT
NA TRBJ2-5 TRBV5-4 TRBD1 CASSSNLDRGGQYF TGTGCCAGCAGCTCTAACTTAGACAGGGGGGGCCAGTACTTC
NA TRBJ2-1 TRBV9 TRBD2 CASSSQETPREDEQFF TGTGCCAGCAGCTCTCAGGAGACACCCCGGGAGGATGAGCAGTTCTTC
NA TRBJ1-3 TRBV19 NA CASSRDAKGETGNTIYF TGTGCCAGTAGTAGGGACGCAAAGGGGGAAACTGGAAACACCATATATTTT
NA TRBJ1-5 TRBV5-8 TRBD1 CASSLGDRDNQPQHF TGTGCCAGCAGCCTAGGAGACAGGGACAATCAGCCCCAGCATTTT
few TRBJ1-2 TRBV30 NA CAWSTTPGTRYGYTF TGTGCCTGGAGTACCACCCCCGGGACACGCTATGGCTACACCTTC
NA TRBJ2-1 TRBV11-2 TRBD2 CASSLGWRGSSYNEQFF TGTGCCAGCAGCTTAGGTTGGCGGGGGAGCTCCTACAATGAGCAGTTCTTC
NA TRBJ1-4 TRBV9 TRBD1 CASGDLDRGREKLFF TGTGCCAGCGGAGATTTGGACAGGGGGCGTGAAAAACTGTTTTTT
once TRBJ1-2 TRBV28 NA CASSPYAQGNYGYTF TGTGCCAGCAGTCCATATGCCCAGGGGAACTATGGCTACACCTTC
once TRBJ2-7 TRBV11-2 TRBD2 CASSLSGTSGSYEQYF TGTGCCAGCAGCTTATCGGGCACTAGCGGCTCCTACGAGCAGTACTTC